This entry is about one T cell receptor (beta chain). The same CDR3 arises from other DNA sequences in this sample as well. The data belong to a study of cytomegalovirus exposure and HLA in healthy donors. Vbeta (60) and Jbeta (13) primers were used in the PCR. Assay: immunoSEQ multiplex PCR; the TCRdb copy retains only in-frame clones and omits some. Of 120,000 to 150,000 clones in the sample, about 80% are singletons; the top ten hold roughly 2%. V trimming: 0 bases; J trimming: 2 bases; junction bases outside the gene matches: 4. CDR3 length: 15 amino acids. The germline CDR1 and CDR2 sequences are MNHEY and SVGAGI.

The TCR was taken from a man in his thirties or forties in good health and CMV-seronegative. The specimen was PBMCs. The rearrangement joins TRBV6-5 to TRBJ2-7; TRBD2 matches 7 bases. The CDR3 sequence: CASSYSASGTYEQYF. CDR3 sequence (DNA): TGTGCCAGCAGTTACTCGGCTAGCGGAACCTACGAGCAGTACTTC.